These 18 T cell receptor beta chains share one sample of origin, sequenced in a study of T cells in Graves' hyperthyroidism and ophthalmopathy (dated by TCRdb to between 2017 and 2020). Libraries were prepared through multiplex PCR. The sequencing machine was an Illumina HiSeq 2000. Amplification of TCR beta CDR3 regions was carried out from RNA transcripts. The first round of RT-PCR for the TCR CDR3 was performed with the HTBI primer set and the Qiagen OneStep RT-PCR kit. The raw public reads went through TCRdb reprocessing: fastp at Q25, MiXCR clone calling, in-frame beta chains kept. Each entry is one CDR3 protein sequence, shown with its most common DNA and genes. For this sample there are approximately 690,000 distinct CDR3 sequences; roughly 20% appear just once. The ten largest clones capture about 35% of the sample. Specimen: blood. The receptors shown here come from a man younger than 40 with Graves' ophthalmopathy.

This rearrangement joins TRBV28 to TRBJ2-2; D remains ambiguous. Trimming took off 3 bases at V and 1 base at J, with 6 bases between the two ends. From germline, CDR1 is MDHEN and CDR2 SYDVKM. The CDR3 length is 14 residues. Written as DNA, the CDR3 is TGTGCCAGCAGTTTGCCCGTGAACACCGGGGAGCTGTTTTTT. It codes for CASSLPVNTGELFF.

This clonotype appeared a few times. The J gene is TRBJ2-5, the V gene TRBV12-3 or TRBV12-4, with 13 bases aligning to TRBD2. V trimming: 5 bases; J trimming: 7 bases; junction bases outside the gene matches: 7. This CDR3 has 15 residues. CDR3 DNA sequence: TGTGCCAGCAGTACCGGGACTAGCGGGACGGGGACCCAGTACTTC. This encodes CASSTGTSGTGTQYF.

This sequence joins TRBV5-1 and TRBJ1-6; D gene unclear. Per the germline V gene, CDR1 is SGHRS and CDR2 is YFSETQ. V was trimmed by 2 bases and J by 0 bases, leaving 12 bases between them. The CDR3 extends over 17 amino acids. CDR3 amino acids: CASSFGEQSSYNSPLHF. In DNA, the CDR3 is TGCGCCAGCAGCTTCGGGGAACAGAGCTCCTATAATTCACCCCTCCACTTT.

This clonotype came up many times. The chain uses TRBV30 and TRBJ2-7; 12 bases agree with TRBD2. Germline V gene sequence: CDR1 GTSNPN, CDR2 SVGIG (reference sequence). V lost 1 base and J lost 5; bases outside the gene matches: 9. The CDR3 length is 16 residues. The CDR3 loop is CAWSAGLAGNWDEQYF. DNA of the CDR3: TGTGCCTGGAGTGCTGGACTAGCGGGAAATTGGGACGAGCAGTACTTC.

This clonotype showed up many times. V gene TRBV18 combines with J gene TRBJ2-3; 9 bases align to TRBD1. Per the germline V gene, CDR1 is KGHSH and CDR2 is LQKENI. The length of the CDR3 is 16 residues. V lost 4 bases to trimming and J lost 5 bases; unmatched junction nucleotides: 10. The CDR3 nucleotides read TGTGCCAGCTCACGGACCACAGGGGGCAAAAGAGATACGCAGTATTTT. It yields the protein CASSRTTGGKRDTQYF.

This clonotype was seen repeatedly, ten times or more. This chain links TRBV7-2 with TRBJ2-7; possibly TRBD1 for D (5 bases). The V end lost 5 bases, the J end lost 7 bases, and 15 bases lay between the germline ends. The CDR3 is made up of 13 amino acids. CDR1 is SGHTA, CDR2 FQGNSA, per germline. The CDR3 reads CASSPRQFWEQYF. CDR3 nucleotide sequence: TGTGCCAGCAGCCCCCGACAGTTTTGGGAGCAGTACTTC. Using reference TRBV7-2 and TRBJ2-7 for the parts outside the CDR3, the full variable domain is GAGVSQSPSNKVTEKGKDVELRCDPISGHTALYWYRQSLGQGLEFLIYFQGNSAPDKSGLPSDRFSAERTGGSVSTLTIQRTQQEDSAVYLCASSPRQFWEQYFGPGTRLTVT.

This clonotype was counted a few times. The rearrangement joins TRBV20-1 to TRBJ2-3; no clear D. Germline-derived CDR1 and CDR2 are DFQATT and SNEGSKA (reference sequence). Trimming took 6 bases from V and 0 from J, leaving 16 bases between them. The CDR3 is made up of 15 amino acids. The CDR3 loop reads CSATQQESSTDTQYF. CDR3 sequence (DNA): TGCAGTGCAACTCAGCAGGAATCTAGCACAGATACGCAGTATTTT.

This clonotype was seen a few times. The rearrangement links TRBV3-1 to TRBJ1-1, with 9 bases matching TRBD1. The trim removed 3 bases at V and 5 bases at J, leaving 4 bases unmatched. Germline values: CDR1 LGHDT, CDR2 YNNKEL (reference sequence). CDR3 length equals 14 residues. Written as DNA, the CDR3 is TGTGCCAGCAGCCAGTCGGGACAGGGTACTGAAGCTTTCTTT. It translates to CASSQSGQGTEAFF.

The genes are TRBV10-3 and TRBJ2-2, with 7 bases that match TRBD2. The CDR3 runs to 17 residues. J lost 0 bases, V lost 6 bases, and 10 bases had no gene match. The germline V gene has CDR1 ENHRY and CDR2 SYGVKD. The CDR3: CAIRPLLGGSNTGELFF. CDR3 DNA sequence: TGTGCCATCAGGCCTTTGCTGGGAGGGTCGAACACCGGGGAGCTGTTTTTT.

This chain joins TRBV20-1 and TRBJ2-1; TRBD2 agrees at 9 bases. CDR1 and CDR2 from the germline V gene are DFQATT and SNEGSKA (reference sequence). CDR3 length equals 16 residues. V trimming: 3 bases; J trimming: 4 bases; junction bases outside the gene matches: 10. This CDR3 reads CSARRLLAGDYNEQFF. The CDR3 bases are TGCAGTGCTAGGCGGTTATTAGCGGGAGATTACAATGAGCAGTTCTTC.

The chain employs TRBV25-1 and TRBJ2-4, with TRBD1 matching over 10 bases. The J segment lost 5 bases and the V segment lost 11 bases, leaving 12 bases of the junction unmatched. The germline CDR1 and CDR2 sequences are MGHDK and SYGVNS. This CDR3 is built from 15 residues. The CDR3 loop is CAGFLTGGEENIQYF. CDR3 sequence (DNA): TGTGCCGGATTTTTGACAGGGGGCGAGGAAAACATTCAGTACTTC.

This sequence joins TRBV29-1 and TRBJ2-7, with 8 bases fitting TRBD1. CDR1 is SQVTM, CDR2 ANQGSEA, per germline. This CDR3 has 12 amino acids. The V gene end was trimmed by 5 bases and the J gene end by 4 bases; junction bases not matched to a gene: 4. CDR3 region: CSVTGGGYEQYF. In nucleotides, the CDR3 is TGCAGCGTTACAGGGGGTGGATACGAGCAGTACTTC.

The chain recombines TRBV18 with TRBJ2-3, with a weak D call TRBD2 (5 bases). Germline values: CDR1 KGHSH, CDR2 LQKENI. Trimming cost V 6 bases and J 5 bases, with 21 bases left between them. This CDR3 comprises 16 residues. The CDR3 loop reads CASSPRPGSDRDTQYF. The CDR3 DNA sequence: TGTGCCAGCTCGCCAAGACCGGGATCAGATAGAGATACGCAGTATTTT.

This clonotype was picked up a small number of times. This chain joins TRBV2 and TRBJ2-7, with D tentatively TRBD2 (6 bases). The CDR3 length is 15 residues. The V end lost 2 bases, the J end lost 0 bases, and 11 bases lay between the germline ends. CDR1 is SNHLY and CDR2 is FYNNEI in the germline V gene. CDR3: CASSETGVISYEQYF. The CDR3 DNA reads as TGTGCCAGCAGTGAAACGGGGGTAATCTCCTACGAGCAGTACTTC.

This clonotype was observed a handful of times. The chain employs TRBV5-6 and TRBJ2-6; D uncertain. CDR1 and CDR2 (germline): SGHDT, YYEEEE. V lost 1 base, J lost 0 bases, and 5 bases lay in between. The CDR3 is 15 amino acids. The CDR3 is CASSLKDSGANVLTF. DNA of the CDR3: TGTGCCAGCAGCTTGAAAGACTCTGGGGCCAACGTCCTGACTTTC.

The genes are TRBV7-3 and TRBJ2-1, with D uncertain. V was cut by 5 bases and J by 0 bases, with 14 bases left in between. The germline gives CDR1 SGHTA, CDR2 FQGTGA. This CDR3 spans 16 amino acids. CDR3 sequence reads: CASSLNGASSYNEQFF. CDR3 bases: TGTGCCAGCAGCCTTAACGGAGCGAGCTCCTACAATGAGCAGTTCTTC.

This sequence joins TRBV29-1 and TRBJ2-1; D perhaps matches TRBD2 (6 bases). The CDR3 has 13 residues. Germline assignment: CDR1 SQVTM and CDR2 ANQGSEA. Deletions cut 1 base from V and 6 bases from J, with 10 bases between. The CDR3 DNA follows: TGCAGCGTTGAAGGGGGGGTACGCAATGAGCAGTTCTTC. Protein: CSVEGGVRNEQFF.

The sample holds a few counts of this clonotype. CDR3 residues: CSAPGTRPYEQYF. In nucleotides, the CDR3 is TGCAGTGCCCCCGGGACTAGACCCTACGAGCAGTACTTC. V usage is TRBV20-1 and J usage is TRBJ2-7, with 8 nucleotides matching TRBD2. The trim removed 6 bases at V and 2 bases at J, leaving 6 bases unmatched. Looked up from germline, CDR1 is DFQATT and CDR2 is SNEGSKA (reference sequence). The CDR3 runs to 13 residues.